This TCR beta chain was recovered during a study of blood T cells in healthy people across ages. This CDR3 comprises 13 residues. Deletions cut 6 bases from V and 1 base from J, with 10 bases between. CDR1 is SGHRS and CDR2 is YFSETQ in the germline V gene. For the second PCR, which ran for 7 to 11 cycles, a sample-barcoded 5' primer and a J-beta primer mix were used. A template-switch adaptor with 12 random nucleotides tagged each cDNA molecule. TCRdb recomputed calls from the 5' RACE reads with MiXCR, one row per CDR3 protein. This sample has hundreds of thousands of distinct CDR3 sequences; approximately 25% occur once, and the top ten carry more than 8%. These data are also associated with another study on T cells of mothers and their children.

The sequence derives from a boy aged 10-17 years in good health. This rearrangement joins TRBV5-1 to TRBJ1-1, with D uncertain. The sequencing sample was made of blood. In DNA, the CDR3 is TGCGCCAGCACCATGGGAGAGAACACTGAAGCTTTCTTT. Its protein product is CASTMGENTEAFF. The complete variable domain, with remaining parts taken from reference TRBV5-1 and TRBJ1-1, reads KAGVTQTPRYLIKTRGQQVTLSCSPISGHRSVSWYQQTPGQGLQFLFEYFSETQRNKGNFPGRFSGRQFSNSRSEMNVSTLELGDSALYLCASTMGENTEAFFGQGTRLTVV.